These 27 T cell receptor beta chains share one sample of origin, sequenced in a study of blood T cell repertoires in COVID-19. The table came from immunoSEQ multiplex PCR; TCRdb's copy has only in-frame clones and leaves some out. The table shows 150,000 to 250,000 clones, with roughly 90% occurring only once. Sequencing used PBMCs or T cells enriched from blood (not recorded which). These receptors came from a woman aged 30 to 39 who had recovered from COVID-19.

CDR3 amino acids: CASSTTGAEEETQYF. The CDR3 nucleotides read TGTGCCAGCAGCACCACAGGGGCGGAAGAAGAGACCCAGTACTTC. The gene calls are TRBV13 and TRBJ2-5; 7 nucleotides line up with TRBD1. CDR3 length equals 15 residues. Germline CDR1 PRHDT, CDR2 FYEKMQ (reference sequence). V was clipped by 5 bases and J by 3 bases; unmatched bases: 9.

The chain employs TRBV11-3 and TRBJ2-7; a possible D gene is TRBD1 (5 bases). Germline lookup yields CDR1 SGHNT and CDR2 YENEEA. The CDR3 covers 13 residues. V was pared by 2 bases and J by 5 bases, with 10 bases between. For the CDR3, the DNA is TGTGCCAGCAGCTTACTGGGGCGCGACGAGCAGTACTTC. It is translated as CASSLLGRDEQYF.

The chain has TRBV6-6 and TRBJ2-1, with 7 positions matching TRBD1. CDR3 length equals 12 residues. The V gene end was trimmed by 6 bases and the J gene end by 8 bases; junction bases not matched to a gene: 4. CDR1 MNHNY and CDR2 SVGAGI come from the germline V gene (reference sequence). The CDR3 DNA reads TGTGCCAGCAGACAGGGGCGGGATGAGCAGTTCTTC. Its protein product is CASRQGRDEQFF.

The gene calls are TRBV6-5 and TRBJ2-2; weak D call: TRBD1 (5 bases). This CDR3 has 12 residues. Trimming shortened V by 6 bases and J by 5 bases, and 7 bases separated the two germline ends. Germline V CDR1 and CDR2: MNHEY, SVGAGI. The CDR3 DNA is TGTGCCAGCAGACGACAGACCGGGGAGCTGTTTTTT. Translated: CASRRQTGELFF.

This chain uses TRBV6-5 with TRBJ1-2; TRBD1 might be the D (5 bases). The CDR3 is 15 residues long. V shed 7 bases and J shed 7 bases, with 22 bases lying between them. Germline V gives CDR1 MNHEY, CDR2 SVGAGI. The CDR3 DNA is TGTGCCAGCACCTTACAGGCTATTTCCCAGGGTGGCTACACCTTC. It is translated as CASTLQAISQGGYTF.

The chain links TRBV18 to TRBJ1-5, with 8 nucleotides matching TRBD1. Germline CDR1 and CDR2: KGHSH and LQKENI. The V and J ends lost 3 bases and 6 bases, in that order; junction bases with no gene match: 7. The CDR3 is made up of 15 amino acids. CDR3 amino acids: CASSPGTGGGQPQHF. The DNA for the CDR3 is TGTGCCAGCTCACCTGGCACAGGGGGGGGTCAGCCCCAGCATTTT.

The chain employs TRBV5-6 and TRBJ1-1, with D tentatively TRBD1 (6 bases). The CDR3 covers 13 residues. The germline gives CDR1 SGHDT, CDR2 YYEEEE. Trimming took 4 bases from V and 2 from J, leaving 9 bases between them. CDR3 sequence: CASSLTGNTEAFF. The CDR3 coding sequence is TGTGCCAGCAGCCTGACAGGAAACACTGAAGCTTTCTTT.

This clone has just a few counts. For the CDR3, the DNA is TGTGCCAGCAGGGGGCGAGGAAAAGATACGCAGTATTTT. This codes for CASRGRGKDTQYF. The chain carries TRBV7-8 and TRBJ2-3; a possible D gene is TRBD1 (5 bases). Looked up from germline, CDR1 is SGHVS and CDR2 is FQNEAQ. V shed 6 bases and J shed 5 bases, with 12 bases lying between them. The CDR3 length is 13 residues.

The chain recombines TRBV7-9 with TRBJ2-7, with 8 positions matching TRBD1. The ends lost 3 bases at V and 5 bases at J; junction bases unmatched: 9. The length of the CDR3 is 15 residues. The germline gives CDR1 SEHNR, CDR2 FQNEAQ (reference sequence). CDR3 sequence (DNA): TGTGCCAGCAGCTTTCGTCCAGGGGGCTACCACGAGCAGTACTTC. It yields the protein CASSFRPGGYHEQYF. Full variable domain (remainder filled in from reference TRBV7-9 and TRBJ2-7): DTGVSQNPRHKITKRGQNVTFRCDPISEHNRLYWYRQTLGQGPEFLTYFQNEAQLEKSRLLSDRFSAERPKGSFSTLEIQRTEQGDSAMYLCASSFRPGGYHEQYFGPGTRLTVT.

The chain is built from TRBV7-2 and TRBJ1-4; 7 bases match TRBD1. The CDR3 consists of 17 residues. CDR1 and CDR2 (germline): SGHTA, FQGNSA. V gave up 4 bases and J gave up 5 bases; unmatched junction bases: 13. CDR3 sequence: CASSSTLGTAKNEKLFF. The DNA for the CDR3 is TGTGCCAGCAGCTCTACTCTAGGGACAGCCAAAAATGAAAAACTGTTTTTT.

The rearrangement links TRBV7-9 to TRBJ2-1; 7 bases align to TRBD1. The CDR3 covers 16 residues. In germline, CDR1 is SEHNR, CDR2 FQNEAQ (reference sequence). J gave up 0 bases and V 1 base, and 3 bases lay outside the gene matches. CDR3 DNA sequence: TGTGCCAGCAGCTTAGGCAGGGGGTACTCCTACAATGAGCAGTTCTTC. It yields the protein CASSLGRGYSYNEQFF.

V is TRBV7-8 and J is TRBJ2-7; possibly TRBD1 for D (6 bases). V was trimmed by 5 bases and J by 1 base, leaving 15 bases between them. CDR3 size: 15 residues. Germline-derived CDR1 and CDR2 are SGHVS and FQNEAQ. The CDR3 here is CASSVTGTPSYEQYF. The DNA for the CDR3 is TGTGCCAGCAGCGTTACCGGGACACCTTCCTACGAGCAGTACTTC. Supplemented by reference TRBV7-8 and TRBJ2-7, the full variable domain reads GAGVSQSPRYKVAKRGQDVALRCDPISGHVSLFWYQQALGQGPEFLTYFQNEAQLDKSGLPSDRFFAERPEGSVSTLKIQRTQQEDSAVYLCASSVTGTPSYEQYFGPGTRLTVT.

The DNA for the CDR3 is TGTGCCAGTAGTCCCGAGGACAGCTCCAGCTATGGCTACACCTTC. Protein product: CASSPEDSSSYGYTF. The genes are TRBV19 and TRBJ1-2, with a tentative D call TRBD1 (6 bases). The germline V gene has CDR1 LNHDA and CDR2 SQIVND (reference sequence). There are 15 residues in the CDR3. Trimming took 5 bases from V and 4 from J, leaving 17 bases between them.

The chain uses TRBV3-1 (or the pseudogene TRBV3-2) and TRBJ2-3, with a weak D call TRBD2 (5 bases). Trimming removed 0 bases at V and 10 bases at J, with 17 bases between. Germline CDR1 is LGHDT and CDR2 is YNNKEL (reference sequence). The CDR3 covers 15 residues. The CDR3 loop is CASSQDVGGGGSQYF. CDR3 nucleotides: TGTGCCAGCAGCCAAGATGTTGGCGGTGGCGGGTCGCAGTATTTT.

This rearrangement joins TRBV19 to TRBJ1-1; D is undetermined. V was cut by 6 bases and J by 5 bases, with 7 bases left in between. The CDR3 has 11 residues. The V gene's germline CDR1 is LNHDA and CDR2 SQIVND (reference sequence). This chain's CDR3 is CASRGRTEAFF. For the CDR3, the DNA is TGTGCCAGTAGGGGGAGGACTGAAGCTTTCTTT.

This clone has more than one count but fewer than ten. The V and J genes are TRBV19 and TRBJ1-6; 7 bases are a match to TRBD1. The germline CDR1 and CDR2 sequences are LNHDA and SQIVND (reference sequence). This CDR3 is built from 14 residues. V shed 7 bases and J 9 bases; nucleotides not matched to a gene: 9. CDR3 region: CASNSDRESSPLHF. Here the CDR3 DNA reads TGTGCCAGTAATTCCGACAGGGAAAGTTCACCCCTCCACTTT.

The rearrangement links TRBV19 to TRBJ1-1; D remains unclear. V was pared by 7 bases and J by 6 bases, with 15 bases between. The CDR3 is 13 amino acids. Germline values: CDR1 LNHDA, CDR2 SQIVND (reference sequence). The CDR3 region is CASMRGYGPEAFF. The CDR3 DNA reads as TGTGCCAGTATGAGAGGGTATGGCCCTGAAGCTTTCTTT.

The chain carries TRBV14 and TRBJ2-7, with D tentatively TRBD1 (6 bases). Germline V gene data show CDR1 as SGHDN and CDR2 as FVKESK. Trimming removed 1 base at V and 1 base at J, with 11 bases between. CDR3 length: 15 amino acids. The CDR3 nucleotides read TGTGCCAGCAGCCAAGGAGCGACAGGATCCTACGAGCAGTACTTC. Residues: CASSQGATGSYEQYF.

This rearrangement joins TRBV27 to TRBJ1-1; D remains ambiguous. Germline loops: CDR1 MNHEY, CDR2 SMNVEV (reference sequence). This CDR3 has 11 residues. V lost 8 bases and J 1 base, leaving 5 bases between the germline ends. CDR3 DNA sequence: TGTGCCAGCCACAGGAACACTGAAGCTTTCTTT. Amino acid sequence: CASHRNTEAFF.

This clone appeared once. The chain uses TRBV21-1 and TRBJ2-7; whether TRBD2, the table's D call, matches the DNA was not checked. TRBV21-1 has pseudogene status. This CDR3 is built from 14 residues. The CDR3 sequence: CASSKALAGREQYF. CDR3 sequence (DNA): TGTGCCAGCAGCAAAGCGCTAGCGGGGAGGGAGCAGTACTTC.

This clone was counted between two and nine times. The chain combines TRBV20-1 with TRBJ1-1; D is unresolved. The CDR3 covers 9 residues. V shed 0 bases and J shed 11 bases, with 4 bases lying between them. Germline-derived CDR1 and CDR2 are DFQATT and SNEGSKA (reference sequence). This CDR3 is CSARDQAFF. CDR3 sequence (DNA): TGCAGTGCTAGAGATCAGGCTTTCTTT.

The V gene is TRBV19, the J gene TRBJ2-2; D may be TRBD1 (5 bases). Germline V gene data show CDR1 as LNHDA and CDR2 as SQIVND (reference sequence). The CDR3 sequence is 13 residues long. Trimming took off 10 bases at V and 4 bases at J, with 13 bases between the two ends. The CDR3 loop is CATDRAFTGELFF. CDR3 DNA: TGTGCCACCGACAGAGCCTTCACCGGGGAGCTGTTTTTT.

The CDR3, as DNA: TGTGCCAGCAGCATCCTTTGGGAGGCGGGAGCGGCAGATACGCAGTATTTT. It encodes CASSILWEAGAADTQYF. This chain uses TRBV7-2 with TRBJ2-3; 7 bases are a match to TRBD2. The CDR3 runs to 17 residues. Germline CDR1 SGHTA, CDR2 FQGNSA. The J segment lost 4 bases and the V segment lost 5 bases, leaving 15 bases of the junction unmatched.

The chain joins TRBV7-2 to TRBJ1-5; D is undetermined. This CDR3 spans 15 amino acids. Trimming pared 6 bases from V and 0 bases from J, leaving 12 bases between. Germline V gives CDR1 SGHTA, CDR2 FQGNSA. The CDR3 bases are TGTGCCAGCAGTCCTGAGGATCTTAGCAATCAGCCCCAGCATTTT. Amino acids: CASSPEDLSNQPQHF. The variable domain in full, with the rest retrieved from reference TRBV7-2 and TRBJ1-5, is GAGVSQSPSNKVTEKGKDVELRCDPISGHTALYWYRQSLGQGLEFLIYFQGNSAPDKSGLPSDRFSAERTGGSVSTLTIQRTQQEDSAVYLCASSPEDLSNQPQHFGDGTRLSIL.

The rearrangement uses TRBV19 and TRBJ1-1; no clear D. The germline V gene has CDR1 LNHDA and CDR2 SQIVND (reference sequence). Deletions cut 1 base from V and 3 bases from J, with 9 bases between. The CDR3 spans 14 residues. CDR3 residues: CASSIAGIDTEAFF. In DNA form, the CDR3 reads TGTGCCAGTAGTATAGCAGGAATAGACACTGAAGCTTTCTTT.

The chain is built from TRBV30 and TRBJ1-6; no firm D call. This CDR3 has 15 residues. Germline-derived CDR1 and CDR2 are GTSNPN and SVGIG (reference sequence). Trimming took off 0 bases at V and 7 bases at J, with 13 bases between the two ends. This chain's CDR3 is CAWSVAALGNSPLHF. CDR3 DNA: TGTGCCTGGAGTGTAGCGGCGTTGGGGAATTCACCCCTCCACTTT. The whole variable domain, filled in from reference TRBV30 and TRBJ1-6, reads SQTIHQWPATLVQPVGSPLSLECTVEGTSNPNLYWYRQAAGRGLQLLFYSVGIGQISSEVPQNLSASRPQDRQFILSSKKLLLSDSGFYLCAWSVAALGNSPLHFGNGTRLTVT.

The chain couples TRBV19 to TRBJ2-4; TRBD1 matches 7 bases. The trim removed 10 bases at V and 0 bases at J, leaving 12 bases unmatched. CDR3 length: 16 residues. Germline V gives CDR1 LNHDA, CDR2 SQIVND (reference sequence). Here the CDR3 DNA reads TGTGCCACCAAGAAAACAGGGGAGTTAGCCAAAAACATTCAGTACTTC. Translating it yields CATKKTGELAKNIQYF.